The source of this T cell receptor beta chain is a study of blood T cell repertoires in COVID-19. This table comes from immunoSEQ multiplex PCR, and its TCRdb copy is limited to in-frame clones, with some not included. The table includes 100,000 to 150,000 clones, about 86% detected once. Residents of 24 US areas, aged roughly 18 to 89 years, made up the participants. The CDR3 is made up of 14 amino acids. After removal of 4 bases from V and 4 bases from J, the junction contained 5 bases not matched to a gene. Per the germline V gene, CDR1 is SQVTM and CDR2 is ANQGSEA. In its sample, this clone was seen a few times.

Sequencing was carried out using PBMCs or T cells enriched from blood (not recorded which). The V and J genes are TRBV29-1 and TRBJ2-1; 9 positions agree with TRBD2. This sequence originates from a woman aged 45 to 65 who had recovered from COVID-19. CDR3 residues: CSVVPSGAYNEQFF. CDR3 coding DNA: TGCAGCGTTGTCCCTAGCGGGGCTTACAATGAGCAGTTCTTC.